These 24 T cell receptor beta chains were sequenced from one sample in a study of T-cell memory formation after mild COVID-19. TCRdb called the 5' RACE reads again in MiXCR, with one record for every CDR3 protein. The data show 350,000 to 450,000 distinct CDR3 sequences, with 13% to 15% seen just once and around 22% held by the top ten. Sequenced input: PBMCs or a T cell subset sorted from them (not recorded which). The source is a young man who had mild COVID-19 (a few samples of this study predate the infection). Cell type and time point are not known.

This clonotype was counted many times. CDR3 region: CASSPGVNGYTF. CDR3 DNA: TGTGCCAGCAGCCCGGGAGTTAATGGCTACACCTTC. The chain combines TRBV2 with TRBJ1-2; no firm D call. The V gene lost 6 bases and the J gene lost 6 bases, with 11 bases spanning the gap. The CDR3 runs to 12 residues. Germline lookup yields CDR1 SNHLY and CDR2 FYNNEI.

This CDR3 reads CASNRDRETQYF. As DNA, the CDR3 is TGTGCCAGCAACCGGGACCGAGAGACCCAGTACTTC. This chain uses TRBV11-1 with TRBJ2-5; D possibly matches TRBD1 or TRBD2 (5 bases each). V was shortened by 7 bases and J by 4 bases, with 10 bases between the two germline ends. Per the germline V gene, CDR1 is SGHAT and CDR2 is FQDESV (reference sequence). This CDR3 has 12 residues. Full variable domain (remainder filled in from reference TRBV11-1 and TRBJ2-5): EAEVAQSPRYKITEKSQAVAFWCDPISGHATLYWYRQILGQGPELLVQFQDESVVDDSQLPKDRFSAERLKGVDSTLKIQPAELGDSAMYLCASNRDRETQYFGPGTRLLVL.

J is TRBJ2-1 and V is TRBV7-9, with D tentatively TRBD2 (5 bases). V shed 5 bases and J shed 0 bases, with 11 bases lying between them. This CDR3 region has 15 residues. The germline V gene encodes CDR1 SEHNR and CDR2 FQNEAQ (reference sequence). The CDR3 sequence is CASSLGVVSYNEQFF. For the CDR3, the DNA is TGTGCCAGCAGCCTCGGGGTAGTCTCCTACAATGAGCAGTTCTTC.

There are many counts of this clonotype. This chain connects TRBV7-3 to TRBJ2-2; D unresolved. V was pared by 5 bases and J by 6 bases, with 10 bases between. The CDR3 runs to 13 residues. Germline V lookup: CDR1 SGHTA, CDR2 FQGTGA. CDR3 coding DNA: TGTGCCAGCAGCCTCCCCTCCCCCGGGGAGCTGTTTTTT. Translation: CASSLPSPGELFF.

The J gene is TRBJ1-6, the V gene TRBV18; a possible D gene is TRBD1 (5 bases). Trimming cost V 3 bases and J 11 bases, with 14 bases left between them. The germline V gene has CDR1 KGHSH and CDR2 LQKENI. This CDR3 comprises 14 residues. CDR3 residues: CASSPPGGEAPLHF. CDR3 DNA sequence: TGTGCCAGCTCACCCCCTGGAGGGGAGGCACCCCTCCACTTT.

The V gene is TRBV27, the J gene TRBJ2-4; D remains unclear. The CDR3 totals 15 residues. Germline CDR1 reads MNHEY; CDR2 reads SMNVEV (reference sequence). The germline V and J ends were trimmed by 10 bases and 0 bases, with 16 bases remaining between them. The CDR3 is CAISPGGLAKNIQYF. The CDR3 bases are TGTGCCATCAGCCCCGGCGGTTTAGCCAAAAACATTCAGTACTTC.

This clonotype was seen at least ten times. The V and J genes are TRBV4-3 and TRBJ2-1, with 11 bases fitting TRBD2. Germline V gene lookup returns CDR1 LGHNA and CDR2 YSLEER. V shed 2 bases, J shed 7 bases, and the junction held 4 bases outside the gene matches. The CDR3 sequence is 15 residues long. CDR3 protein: CASSQPSGGTNEQFF. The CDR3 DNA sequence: TGCGCCAGCAGCCAACCTAGCGGGGGGACGAATGAGCAGTTCTTC.

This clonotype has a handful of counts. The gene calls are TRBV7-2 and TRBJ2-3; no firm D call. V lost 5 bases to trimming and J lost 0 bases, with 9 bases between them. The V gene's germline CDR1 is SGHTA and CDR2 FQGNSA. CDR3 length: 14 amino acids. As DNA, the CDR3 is TGTGCCAGCAGCCCGACCCTTAGCACAGATACGCAGTATTTT. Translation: CASSPTLSTDTQYF.

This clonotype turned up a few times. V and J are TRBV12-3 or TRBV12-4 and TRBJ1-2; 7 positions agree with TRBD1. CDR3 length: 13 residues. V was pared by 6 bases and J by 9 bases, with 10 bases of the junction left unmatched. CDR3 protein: CASSRGTDGSYTF. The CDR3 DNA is TGTGCCAGCAGCCGAGGGACAGACGGTAGCTACACCTTC.

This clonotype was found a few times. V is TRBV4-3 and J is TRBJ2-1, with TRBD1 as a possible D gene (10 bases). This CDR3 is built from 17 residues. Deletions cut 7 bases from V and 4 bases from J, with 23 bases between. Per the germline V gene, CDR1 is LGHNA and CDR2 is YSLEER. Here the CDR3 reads CASTRGGGQGRYNEQFF. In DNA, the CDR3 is TGCGCCAGCACCCGCGGGGGGGGACAGGGGAGATACAATGAGCAGTTCTTC.

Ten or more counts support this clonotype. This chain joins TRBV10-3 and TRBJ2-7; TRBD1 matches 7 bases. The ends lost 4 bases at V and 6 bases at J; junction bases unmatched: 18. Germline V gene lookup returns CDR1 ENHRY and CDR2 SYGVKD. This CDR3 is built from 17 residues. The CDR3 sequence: CAISAATMGQGESEQYF. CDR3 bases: TGTGCCATCAGTGCGGCCACAATGGGGCAGGGGGAAAGCGAGCAGTACTTC.

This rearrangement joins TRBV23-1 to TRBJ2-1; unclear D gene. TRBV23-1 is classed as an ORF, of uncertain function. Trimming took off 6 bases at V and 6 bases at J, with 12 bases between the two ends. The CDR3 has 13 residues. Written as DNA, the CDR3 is TGCGCCAGCAGCGAGAGTCCCCTCAATGAGCAGTTCTTC. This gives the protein CASSESPLNEQFF.

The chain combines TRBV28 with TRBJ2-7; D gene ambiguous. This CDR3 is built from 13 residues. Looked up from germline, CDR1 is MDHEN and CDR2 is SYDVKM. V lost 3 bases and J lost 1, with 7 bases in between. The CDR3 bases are TGTGCCAGCAGTTTGCACGGGTCCTACGAGCAGTACGTC. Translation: CASSLHGSYEQYV.

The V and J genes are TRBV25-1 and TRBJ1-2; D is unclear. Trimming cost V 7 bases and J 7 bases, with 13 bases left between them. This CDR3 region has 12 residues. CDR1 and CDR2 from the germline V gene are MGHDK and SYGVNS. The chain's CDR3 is CASKKGRGGYTF. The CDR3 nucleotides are TGTGCCAGCAAAAAGGGTCGGGGTGGCTACACCTTC.

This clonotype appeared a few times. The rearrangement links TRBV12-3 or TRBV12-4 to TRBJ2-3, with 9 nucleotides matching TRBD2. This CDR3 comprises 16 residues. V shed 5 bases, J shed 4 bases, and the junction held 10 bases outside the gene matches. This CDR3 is CASSQRGVAFPDTQYF. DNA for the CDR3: TGTGCCAGCAGTCAGCGGGGGGTTGCTTTCCCAGATACGCAGTATTTT.

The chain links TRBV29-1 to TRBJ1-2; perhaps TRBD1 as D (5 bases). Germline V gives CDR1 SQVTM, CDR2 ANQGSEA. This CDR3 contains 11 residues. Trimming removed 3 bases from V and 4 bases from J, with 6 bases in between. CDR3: CSVDRVYGYTF. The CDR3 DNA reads TGCAGCGTTGACAGGGTCTATGGCTACACCTTC.

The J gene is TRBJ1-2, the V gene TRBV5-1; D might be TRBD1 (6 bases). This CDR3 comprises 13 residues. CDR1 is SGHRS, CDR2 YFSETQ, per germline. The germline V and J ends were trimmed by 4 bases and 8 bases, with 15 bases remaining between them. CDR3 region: CASSPQAGAGYTF. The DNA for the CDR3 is TGCGCCAGCAGCCCGCAAGCAGGGGCCGGCTACACCTTC. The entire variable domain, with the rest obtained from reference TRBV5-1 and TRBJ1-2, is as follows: KAGVTQTPRYLIKTRGQQVTLSCSPISGHRSVSWYQQTPGQGLQFLFEYFSETQRNKGNFPGRFSGRQFSNSRSEMNVSTLELGDSALYLCASSPQAGAGYTFGSGTRLTVV.

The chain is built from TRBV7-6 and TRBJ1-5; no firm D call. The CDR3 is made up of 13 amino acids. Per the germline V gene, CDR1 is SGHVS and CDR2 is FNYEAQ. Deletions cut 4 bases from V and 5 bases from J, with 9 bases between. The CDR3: CASSSGYHQPQHF. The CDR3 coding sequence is TGTGCCAGCAGCTCCGGGTATCATCAGCCCCAGCATTTT.

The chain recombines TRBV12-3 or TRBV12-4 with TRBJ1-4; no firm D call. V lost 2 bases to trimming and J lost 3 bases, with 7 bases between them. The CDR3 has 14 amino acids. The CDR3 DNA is TGTGCCAGCAGTTTACCAGACCCTAATGAAAAACTGTTTTTT. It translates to CASSLPDPNEKLFF.

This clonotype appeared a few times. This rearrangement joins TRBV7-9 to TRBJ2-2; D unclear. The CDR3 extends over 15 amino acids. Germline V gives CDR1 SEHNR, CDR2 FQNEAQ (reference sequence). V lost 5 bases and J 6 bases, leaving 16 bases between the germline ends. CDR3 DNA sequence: TGTGCCAGCAGCCTAACAGTGGGTGGCTCCGGGGAGCTGTTTTTT. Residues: CASSLTVGGSGELFF. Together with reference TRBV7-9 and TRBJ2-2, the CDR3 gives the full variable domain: DTGVSQNPRHKITKRGQNVTFRCDPISEHNRLYWYRQTLGQGPEFLTYFQNEAQLEKSRLLSDRFSAERPKGSFSTLEIQRTEQGDSAMYLCASSLTVGGSGELFFGEGSRLTVL.

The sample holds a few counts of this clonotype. DNA of the CDR3: TGTGCCAGCACCACCTACACAGGGTACGGAGCTTTCTTT. Translation: CASTTYTGYGAFF. This chain connects TRBV5-6 to TRBJ1-1; TRBD1 might be the D (6 bases). Looked up from germline, CDR1 is SGHDT and CDR2 is YYEEEE. CDR3 length: 13 residues. V dropped 6 bases and J dropped 10 bases, with 19 bases sitting between them.

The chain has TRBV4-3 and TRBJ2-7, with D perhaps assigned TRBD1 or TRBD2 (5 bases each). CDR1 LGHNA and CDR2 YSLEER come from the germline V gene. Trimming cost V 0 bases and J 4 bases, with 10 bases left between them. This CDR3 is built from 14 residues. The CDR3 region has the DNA TGCGCCAGCAGCCAAGATAGCGACAGATACGAGCAGTACTTC. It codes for CASSQDSDRYEQYF.

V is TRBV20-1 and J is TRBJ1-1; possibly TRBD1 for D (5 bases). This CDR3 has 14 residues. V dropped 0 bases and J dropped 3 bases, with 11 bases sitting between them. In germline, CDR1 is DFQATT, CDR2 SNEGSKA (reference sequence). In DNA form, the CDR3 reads TGCAGTGCTAGAGACCCGGGGGGGTACACTGAAGCTTTCTTT. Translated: CSARDPGGYTEAFF.

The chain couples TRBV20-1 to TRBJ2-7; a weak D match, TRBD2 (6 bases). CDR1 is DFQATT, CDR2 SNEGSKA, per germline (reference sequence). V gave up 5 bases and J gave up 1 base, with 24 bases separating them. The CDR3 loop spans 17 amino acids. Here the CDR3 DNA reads TGCAGTGCTTTCCCGCCGGGGGAAAGACCACTTTCCTACGAGCAGTACGTC. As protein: CSAFPPGERPLSYEQYV.